This is a list of T cell receptor beta chains from one sample in a study of blood T cell repertoires in COVID-19. The protocol was immunoSEQ multiplex PCR, while the TCRdb copy is restricted to in-frame clones and leaves out a portion. Seen here are about 250,000 clones, roughly 85% observed once, and the top ten hold less than 3%. The sequenced sample was peripheral blood. The receptors here all came from a woman in her thirties with active or convalescent COVID-19. The conserved cysteine and the conserved F or W are not part of the CDR3 here.

11,TRBV29-1,SAISGDDEKLF
15,TRBV1,TSSQDGGSGPNQPQH
15,TRBV27,ASSLFFRTGLSYEQY
13,TRBV19,ASSSLEAGNTEAF
12,TRBV4-3,ASSQDAGNQPQH
14,TRBV2,ASSERTGPLQETQY
10,TRBV7-9,ASSRDEYPLH
11,TRBV30,ATTGDRLREQY
10,TRBV28,ASSTGGTEAF
15,TRBV7-9,ASSVSGGNDWTGELF
12,TRBV7-9,ASSLAGGRQPQH
12,TRBV24-1,ATSGQGSYNEQF
13,TRBV6-2/TRBV6-3,ASSYLDRGYYGYT
12,TRBV6-6,ASKTRDRVFTIY
10,TRBV5-6,ASSAGYREQF
13,TRBV6-5,ASSYTRTGRDEQF
14,TRBV7-8,ASSLVGQGGEDTQY
11,TRBV30,AYGTTNTGELF
11,TRBV6-2/TRBV6-3,ASSQLINQPQH
13,TRBV4-3,ASSQDRGGSYEQY
9,TRBV25-1,ASFNRPRLH
8,TRBV30,AAGDSPLH
15,TRBV3-1/TRBV3-2,ASSQDGSREANYGYT